A single sample is the source of the 8 T cell receptor beta chains below, sequenced in a study of tumor-infiltrating lymphocytes in primary liver carcinoma (dated by TCRdb to about 2017). Reads for this sample came from an Illumina HiSeq 2500. Starting from 500 to 650 ng total RNA, TCRbeta-specific cDNA was produced by reverse transcription with a constant-region primer and ProtoScript II reverse transcriptase. TCRbeta libraries were built with three nested multiplex PCR rounds, a slightly modified ARM-PCR procedure. Each of the first two PCR rounds ran for about 10 cycles using multiplex TRBV1-TRBV30 forward primers together with a Cbeta reverse primer. TCRdb trimmed the raw reads at Q25, called clones with MiXCR and kept productive beta chains. Rows are unified per CDR3 protein, each entry keeping the most common DNA and genes. Here the sample has 55,000 to 65,000 distinct CDR3 sequences; less than 75% occur a single time. The ten top clones hold roughly 60% of the sample.

Total RNA and DNA were co-extracted without cell sorting from about 19-30 mg of bulk tissue using the AllPrep DNA/RNA mini kit. Sequencing input: liver tumor tissue from sampling region 2. Explained via the paper, the cell subset or site label denotes: tumor region T2, inferior pole. The source is a man between 40 and 49 years old with primary liver carcinoma and hepatitis B virus infection.

Concerning this clonotype itself: One junction end disagrees with the germline gene, perhaps due to a read error. The chain combines TRBV6-5 with TRBJ2-1; no clear D. Germline values: CDR1 MNHEY, CDR2 SVGAGI. This CDR3 has 14 residues. The CDR3 loop reads CASSPEREKDELFF. In DNA, the CDR3 is TGTGCCAGCAGCCCCGAGCGTGAGAAGGATGAGCTGTTCTTC.

This clonotype appeared many times. CDR3 residues: CASSLSGNEQFF. The CDR3 nucleotides are TGTGCCAGCAGTTTGAGCGGCAATGAGCAGTTCTTC. The J gene is TRBJ2-1, the V gene TRBV6-1, with a tentative D call TRBD2 (5 bases). V lost 5 bases and J lost 6, with 8 bases in between. This CDR3 is 12 amino acids long. Looked up from germline, CDR1 is MNHNS and CDR2 is SASEGT.

As regards this clonotype: A read error may account for a junction end that differs from germline. The chain has TRBV29-1 and TRBJ2-5; D tentatively fits TRBD1 or TRBD2 (5 bases each). Germline V lookup: CDR1 SQVTM, CDR2 ANQGSEA. This CDR3 comprises 13 residues. The CDR3 DNA reads as TGCGGCGTTGGGGGTGTCACGGGTGAGACCCAGTACTTC. Its protein is CGVGGVTGETQYF.

This sequence joins TRBV6-1 and TRBJ2-3; a weak D match, TRBD2 (6 bases). Trimming pared 1 base from V and 12 bases from J, leaving 17 bases between. Germline V gene data show CDR1 as MNHNS and CDR2 as SASEGT. The CDR3 spans 14 residues. The CDR3 bases are TGTGCCAGCAGTGAAGGACTAGGGCCAGAAACACAGTATTTT. Its protein product is CASSEGLGPETQYF.

This clonotype was counted between two and nine times. One end of the junction does not line up with germline, which may come from a read error. The chain recombines TRBV10-3 with TRBJ2-2; 7 bases match TRBD2. Germline CDR1 and CDR2: ENHRY and SYGVKD. The CDR3 loop spans 14 amino acids. CDR3 nucleotides: TGCGCCATCAGGGAGCGGGGCGACACCGGGGAGCTGTCTTTT. Encoded protein: CAIRERGDTGELSF.

About this clonotype: No conserved phenylalanine or tryptophan is present at the end of the CDR3, so a read error is the likely explanation. The DNA is left out, because the CDR3 cannot be placed on it with certainty; the CDR3 is given as TCRdb lists it. This chain connects TRBV10-3 to TRBJ2-2. In germline, CDR1 is ENHRY, CDR2 SYGVKD. The CDR3 is 14 residues long, counting both termini. The CDR3 here is CAIREQDDTGEQFY.

Remarks on this clonotype: The junction shows a germline mismatch at one end, possibly a read error. The DNA of the CDR3 is TGCAACGTTGAAGACAGGCATGGGGAAAAACTGTTTTTT. It codes for CNVEDRHGEKLFF. The chain has TRBV29-1 and TRBJ1-4, with a tentative D call TRBD1 (6 bases). Germline lookup yields CDR1 SQVTM and CDR2 ANQGSEA. The length of the CDR3 is 13 residues. The full variable domain, rest sourced from reference TRBV29-1 and TRBJ1-4, is SAVISQKPSRDICQRGTSLTIQCQVDSQVTMMFWYRQQPGQSLTLIATANQGSEATYESGFVIDKFPISRPNLTFSTLTVSNMSPEDSSIYLCNVEDRHGEKLFFGSGTQLSVL.

On this clonotype itself: This sequence may be a read error, since a much larger clone differs from it by one base. The chain combines TRBV10-3 with TRBJ1-2, with D perhaps TRBD1 (6 bases). V shed 0 bases and J shed 4 bases, with 15 bases lying between them. Germline CDR1 and CDR2: ENHRY and SYGVKD. There are 16 residues in the CDR3. The CDR3 DNA follows: TGTGCCATCAGTGAGTCAACAGGGTTCTCAGCCTATGGCTACACCTTC. Encoded protein: CAISESTGFSAYGYTF.